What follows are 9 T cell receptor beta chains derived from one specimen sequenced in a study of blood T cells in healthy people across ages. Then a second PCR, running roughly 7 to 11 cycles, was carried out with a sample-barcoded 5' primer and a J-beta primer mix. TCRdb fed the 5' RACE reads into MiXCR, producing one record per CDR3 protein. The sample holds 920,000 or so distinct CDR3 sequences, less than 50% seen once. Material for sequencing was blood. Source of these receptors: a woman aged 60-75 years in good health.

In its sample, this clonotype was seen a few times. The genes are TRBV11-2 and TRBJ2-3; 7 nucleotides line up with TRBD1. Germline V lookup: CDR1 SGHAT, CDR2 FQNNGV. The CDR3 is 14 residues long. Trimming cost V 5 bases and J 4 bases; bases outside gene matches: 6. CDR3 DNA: TGTGCCAGCAGCCCGACAGGGTCTGCAGATACGCAGTATTTT. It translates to CASSPTGSADTQYF.

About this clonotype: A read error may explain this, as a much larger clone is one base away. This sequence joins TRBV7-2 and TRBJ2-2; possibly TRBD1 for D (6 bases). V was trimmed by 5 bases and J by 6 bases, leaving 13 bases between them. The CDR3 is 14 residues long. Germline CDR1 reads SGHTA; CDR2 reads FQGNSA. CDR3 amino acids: CASSPGDRAGELFF. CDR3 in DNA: TGTGCCAGCAGCCCAGGGGACCGGGCCGGGGAGCTGTTTTTT.

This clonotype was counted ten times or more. The DNA of the CDR3 is TGCAGTGCTAGTTTGGATACGCAGTATTTT. It yields the protein CSASLDTQYF. The chain employs TRBV20-1 and TRBJ2-3; D is ambiguous. The CDR3 sequence is 10 residues long. In germline, CDR1 is DFQATT, CDR2 SNEGSKA (reference sequence). The V end lost 3 bases, the J end lost 6 bases, and 4 bases lay between the germline ends.

CDR3 amino acids: CASSLGASPNYGYTF. The CDR3 DNA is TGTGCCAGCAGCTTAGGGGCCAGCCCCAACTATGGCTACACCTTC. The chain has TRBV7-9 and TRBJ1-2; D ambiguous. Trimming left V 1 base short and J 2 bases short, with 11 bases between. Per the germline V gene, CDR1 is SEHNR and CDR2 is FQNEAQ (reference sequence). The CDR3 runs to 15 residues.

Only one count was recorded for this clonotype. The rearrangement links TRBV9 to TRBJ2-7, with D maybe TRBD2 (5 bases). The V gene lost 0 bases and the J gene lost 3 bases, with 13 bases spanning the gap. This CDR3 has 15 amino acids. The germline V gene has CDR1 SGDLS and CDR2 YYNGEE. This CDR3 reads CASSVGEYGYYEQYF. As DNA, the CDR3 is TGTGCCAGCAGCGTAGGGGAGTACGGGTACTACGAGCAGTACTTC.

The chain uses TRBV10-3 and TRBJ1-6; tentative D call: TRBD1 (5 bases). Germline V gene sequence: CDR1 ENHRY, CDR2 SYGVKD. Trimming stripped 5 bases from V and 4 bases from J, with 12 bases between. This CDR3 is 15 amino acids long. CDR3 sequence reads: CAISSGRSYNSPLHF. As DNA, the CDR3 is TGTGCCATCAGTTCGGGACGGTCATATAATTCACCCCTCCACTTT.

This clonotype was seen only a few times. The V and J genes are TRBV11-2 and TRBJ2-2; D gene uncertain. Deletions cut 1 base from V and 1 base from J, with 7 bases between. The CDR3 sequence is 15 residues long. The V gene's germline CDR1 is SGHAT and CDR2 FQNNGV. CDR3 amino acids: CASSLGAGNTGELFF. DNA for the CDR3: TGTGCCAGCAGCTTAGGGGCAGGGAACACCGGGGAGCTGTTTTTT.

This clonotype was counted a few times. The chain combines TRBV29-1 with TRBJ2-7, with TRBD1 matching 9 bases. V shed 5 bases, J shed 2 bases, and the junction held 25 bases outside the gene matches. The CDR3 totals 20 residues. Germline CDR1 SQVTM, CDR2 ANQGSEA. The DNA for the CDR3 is TGCAGCGTTCAAGGGACAGGGACAACCTACGAGCAGTACTTAACCTACGAGCAGTACTTC. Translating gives CSVQGTGTTYEQYLTYEQYF.

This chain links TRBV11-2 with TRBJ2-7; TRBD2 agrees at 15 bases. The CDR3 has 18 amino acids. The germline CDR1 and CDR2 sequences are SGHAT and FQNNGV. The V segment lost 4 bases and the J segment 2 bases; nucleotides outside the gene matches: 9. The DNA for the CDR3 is TGTGCCAGCAGCTCTAGGGGACTAGCGGGAGGTGATCCCTACGAGCAGTACTTC. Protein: CASSSRGLAGGDPYEQYF.